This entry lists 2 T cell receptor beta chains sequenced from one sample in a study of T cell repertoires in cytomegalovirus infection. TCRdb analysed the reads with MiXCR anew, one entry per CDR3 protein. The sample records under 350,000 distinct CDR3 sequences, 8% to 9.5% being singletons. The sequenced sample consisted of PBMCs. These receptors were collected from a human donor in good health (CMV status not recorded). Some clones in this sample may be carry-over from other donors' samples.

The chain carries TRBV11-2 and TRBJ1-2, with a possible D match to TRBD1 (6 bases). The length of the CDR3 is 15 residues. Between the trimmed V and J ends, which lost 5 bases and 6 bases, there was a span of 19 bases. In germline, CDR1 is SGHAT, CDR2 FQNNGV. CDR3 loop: CASSRVYRVEDGYTF. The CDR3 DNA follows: TGTGCCAGCAGCCGGGTTTACAGGGTTGAGGATGGCTACACCTTC.

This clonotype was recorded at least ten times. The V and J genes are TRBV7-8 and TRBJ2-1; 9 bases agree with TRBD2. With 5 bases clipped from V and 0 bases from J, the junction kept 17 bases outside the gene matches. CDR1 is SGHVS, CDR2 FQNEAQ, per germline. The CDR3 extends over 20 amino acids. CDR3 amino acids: CASSPRGGKREASSYNEQFF. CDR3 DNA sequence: TGTGCCAGCAGCCCTCGAGGGGGCAAGCGGGAGGCTAGCTCCTACAATGAGCAGTTCTTC. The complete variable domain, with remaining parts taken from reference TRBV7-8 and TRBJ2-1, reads GAGVSQSPRYKVAKRGQDVALRCDPISGHVSLFWYQQALGQGPEFLTYFQNEAQLDKSGLPSDRFFAERPEGSVSTLKIQRTQQEDSAVYLCASSPRGGKREASSYNEQFFGPGTRLTVL.